Listed here is a single T cell receptor (beta chain). The clone's antigen remains unknown. No base quality information exists; no much larger clone differs at one position. The sample's time point, from its label and the paper: patch test 3, about 24 weeks after DPC sensitization. According to the study, the label for this sample's treatment or condition signals: therapeutic diphenylcyclopropenone sensitization with weekly scalp DPC. Blood at each patch-test visit was drawn before the patch test was applied. Patients were considered eligible if aged 18 to 70, diagnosed with alopecia and deemed suitable for DPC therapy, and patients were excluded if pregnant. Total RNA was extracted from unfractionated whole blood collected in Tempus Blood RNA tubes. Library preparation employed RACE. For sequencing, a NextSeq 500 was employed. During library preparation, unique molecular identifiers were attached to individual cDNA molecules so that TCRs could be counted in a quantitative, reproducible way. From each blood RNA sample, both TCR alpha and TCR beta chains were sequenced. On the study's bioinformatics: Samples had a median of 95,638 TCRs, with a range from about 23,224 to 750,000. V, J and CDR3 annotation of the TCR reads was carried out using the Decombinator software suite. Every sample was subsampled to the same number of TCRs (28,000) for the PS versus PT1 abundance plots. Expanded TCRs were defined as absent before sensitization and observed at least eight times at the 2-week time point. TCRdb's own reprocessing of the public reads used fastp at Q25 and MiXCR and kept productive beta chains. Each CDR3 protein appears once, grouped with its most common genes and DNA. These V and J calls originate from TCRdb's pipeline instead of the authors' own analysis. The sample data list 150,000 to 200,000 distinct CDR3 sequences, and about 25% of these were observed just once. The ten biggest clones cover approximately 2.5% of the sample.

The data were obtained in a study of human T cells and chemical hapten exposure (dated by TCRdb to the early 2020s). Regarding the research as a whole: For sensitization, 2% DPC in acetone was applied to a 2 cm by 2 cm area of upper inner arm skin. Throughout the study period of around 25 weeks, patients also received therapeutic DPC doses to the scalp every week. Patch testing on the upper back used Finn chambers containing 0.01% DPC, with scoring done after 6 days according to International Contact Dermatitis Research Group standards. Most of the patients in the cohort were female, and the cohort covered alopecia areata with under or over 50% scalp involvement, alopecia totalis and alopecia universalis. Libraries were pooled for sequencing, and per-sample TCR yields varied mainly because of small differences in library volumes within the pool. The study tracked peripheral blood TCR repertoire changes in vivo during primary and secondary sensitization to the hapten diphenylcyclopropenone (DPC) in alopecia patients. Blood samples were taken from patients before sensitization (week 0) and then at 2, 6 and about 24 weeks after DPC sensitization. For TCR sequencing, blood came from about 29 alopecia patients at anywhere from one to four time points (pre-sensitization, 2, 6 and 24 weeks). Broad study findings and their caveats: Expanded TCRs formed significantly more large CDR3 similarity clusters than pre-sensitization or healthy control sets, consistent with antigen-driven responses. After repeated subsampling, the strength of the expansion versus patch-test correlation and the threshold at which it became significant changed. Because all patients had alopecia, a presumed autoimmune disease, the immune response of the patients might differ from that of healthy individuals. The number of TCRs above 1 in 1000 frequency did not change with DPC sensitization; there was no evidence of global repertoire structure alterations. A positive correlation was found between the number of PT1 expanded TCRs and patch test score, with significance reached at thresholds 8, 16 and 32 but not 4.

Its CDR3 holds 14 amino acids, cysteine through phenylalanine. Only the CDR3 DNA is retained, 42 bases long and in frame from the first base. In the germline V gene, CDR1 corresponds to MDHEN and CDR2 to SYDVKM. At the junction V is shortened by 2 bases and J by 3 bases, with 10 bases in between. The sequence joins TRBV28 to TRBJ1-2; TRBD1 is a possible D gene, resting on 6 matching bases. This receptor was identified in a woman between 40 and 50 years old with alopecia areata. Some clones in this sample may be carry-over from other donors' samples. The sequencing used whole blood, collected in connection with sensitization to the hapten diphenylcyclopropenone (DPC). The CDR3 here reads CASSLDRTYYGYTF. In nucleotides, the sequence is TGTGCCAGCAGTTTAGACAGGACCTACTATGGCTACACCTTC.